These T cell receptor beta chains were read from a single sample in a study of shared clonotypes between healthy human individuals. Only in-frame clones appear in the TCRdb table, and some are missing; sequencing was by immunoSEQ multiplex PCR. This table has 1.4 million or so clones, 98% appearing once. Input material: naive CD4+ T cells sorted from blood. These receptor sequences come from a man younger than 40 in good health. CDR3s include the opening cysteine and the closing phenylalanine or tryptophan. Fields, in order: clone size, J gene, V gene, D gene, CDR3 length, CDR3 protein, CDR3 DNA. The D gene is left open where the match is weak. Not every row has a clone size; where given, it reads once, few, many or a size class.

clone size: -
J gene: TRBJ2-3
V gene: TRBV27
D gene: TRBD2
CDR3 length: 18
CDR3 protein: CASSPGLAGGRSTDTQYF
CDR3 DNA: TGTGCCAGCAGTCCGGGACTAGCGGGAGGGAGGAGCACAGATACGCAGTATTTT

clone size: -
J gene: TRBJ2-1
V gene: TRBV28
D gene: TRBD2
CDR3 length: 15
CDR3 protein: CASRAAGSSYNEQFF
CDR3 DNA: TGTGCCAGCAGAGCAGCGGGAAGCTCCTACAATGAGCAGTTCTTC

clone size: -
J gene: TRBJ2-7
V gene: TRBV7-6
D gene: -
CDR3 length: 14
CDR3 protein: CASSLGSGSYEQYF
CDR3 DNA: TGTGCCAGCAGCCTAGGGTCTGGCTCCTACGAGCAGTACTTC

clone size: -
J gene: TRBJ1-5
V gene: TRBV18
D gene: -
CDR3 length: 17
CDR3 protein: CASSPRGPGYSNQPQHF
CDR3 DNA: TGTGCCAGCTCACCACGGGGTCCGGGGTATAGCAATCAGCCCCAGCATTTT

clone size: -
J gene: TRBJ2-4
V gene: TRBV5-4
D gene: -
CDR3 length: 14
CDR3 protein: CASSIYRVENIQYF
CDR3 DNA: TGTGCCAGCAGCATTTACAGGGTGGAAAACATTCAGTACTTC

clone size: -
J gene: TRBJ1-1
V gene: TRBV19
D gene: TRBD1
CDR3 length: 16
CDR3 protein: CASSIDRTGMNTEAFF
CDR3 DNA: TGTGCCAGTAGTATAGACCGGACAGGGATGAACACTGAAGCTTTCTTT

clone size: -
J gene: TRBJ1-1
V gene: TRBV7-9
D gene: -
CDR3 length: 12
CDR3 protein: CASSLVNTEAFF
CDR3 DNA: TGTGCCAGCAGCCTAGTGAACACTGAAGCTTTCTTT

clone size: -
J gene: TRBJ2-5
V gene: TRBV11-2
D gene: TRBD1
CDR3 length: 14
CDR3 protein: CASRGQGKQETQYF
CDR3 DNA: TGTGCCAGCAGAGGACAGGGAAAACAAGAGACCCAGTACTTC

clone size: -
J gene: TRBJ2-7
V gene: TRBV18
D gene: TRBD1
CDR3 length: 13
CDR3 protein: CASRDSSSYEQYF
CDR3 DNA: TGTGCCAGCAGGGACAGTAGCTCCTACGAGCAGTACTTC

clone size: -
J gene: TRBJ1-2
V gene: TRBV6-1
D gene: -
CDR3 length: 12
CDR3 protein: CASVGTAYGYTF
CDR3 DNA: TGTGCCAGTGTGGGGACGGCCTATGGCTACACCTTC

clone size: -
J gene: TRBJ2-6
V gene: TRBV30
D gene: -
CDR3 length: 14
CDR3 protein: CAWTAGLGANVLTF
CDR3 DNA: TGTGCCTGGACGGCTGGGTTGGGGGCCAACGTCCTGACTTTC

clone size: -
J gene: TRBJ1-5
V gene: TRBV29-1
D gene: -
CDR3 length: 13
CDR3 protein: CSVGQGTNQPQHF
CDR3 DNA: TGCAGCGTTGGGCAGGGTACTAATCAGCCCCAGCATTTT

clone size: -
J gene: TRBJ2-7
V gene: TRBV5-4
D gene: TRBD2
CDR3 length: 15
CDR3 protein: CASSQVLAGNYEQYF
CDR3 DNA: TGTGCCAGCAGCCAAGTTCTAGCGGGCAACTACGAGCAGTACTTC

clone size: -
J gene: TRBJ2-3
V gene: TRBV29-1
D gene: -
CDR3 length: 12
CDR3 protein: CSVAQGTDTQYF
CDR3 DNA: TGCAGCGTCGCCCAAGGCACAGATACGCAGTATTTT

clone size: -
J gene: TRBJ2-6
V gene: TRBV6-1
D gene: TRBD1
CDR3 length: 15
CDR3 protein: CASRGTGYGANVLTF
CDR3 DNA: TGTGCCAGCAGAGGGACAGGGTACGGGGCCAACGTCCTGACTTTC

clone size: -
J gene: TRBJ2-1
V gene: TRBV25-1
D gene: -
CDR3 length: 14
CDR3 protein: CASSELTGLNEQFF
CDR3 DNA: TGTGCCAGCAGTGAGCTAACAGGGCTGAATGAGCAGTTCTTC

clone size: -
J gene: TRBJ2-1
V gene: TRBV9
D gene: -
CDR3 length: 14
CDR3 protein: CASSVVELYNEQFF
CDR3 DNA: TGTGCCAGCAGCGTAGTGGAGCTATACAATGAGCAGTTCTTC

clone size: -
J gene: TRBJ2-7
V gene: TRBV28
D gene: -
CDR3 length: 19
CDR3 protein: CASSLRGFGLRTLDYEQYF
CDR3 DNA: TGTGCCAGCAGTCTCAGGGGTTTTGGCCTTCGGACCTTAGACTACGAGCAGTACTTC

clone size: -
J gene: TRBJ2-6
V gene: TRBV27
D gene: TRBD1
CDR3 length: 19
CDR3 protein: CASSLSGPGQGAGANVLTF
CDR3 DNA: TGTGCCAGCAGTTTATCGGGGCCGGGACAGGGGGCCGGGGCCAACGTCCTGACTTTC

clone size: -
J gene: TRBJ1-5
V gene: TRBV7-2
D gene: -
CDR3 length: 15
CDR3 protein: CASSSFGISNQPQHF
CDR3 DNA: TGTGCCAGCAGCTCGTTTGGGATAAGCAATCAGCCCCAGCATTTT

clone size: -
J gene: TRBJ2-3
V gene: TRBV2
D gene: TRBD1
CDR3 length: 14
CDR3 protein: CASSGTGGRDTQYF
CDR3 DNA: TGTGCCAGCAGCGGGACAGGGGGGCGCGATACGCAGTATTTT

clone size: -
J gene: TRBJ2-3
V gene: TRBV29-1
D gene: -
CDR3 length: 10
CDR3 protein: CSGGLDTQYF
CDR3 DNA: TGCAGCGGAGGTCTGGATACGCAGTATTTT

clone size: once
J gene: TRBJ2-5
V gene: TRBV7-3
D gene: -
CDR3 length: 15
CDR3 protein: CASSITGWSQETQYF
CDR3 DNA: TGTGCCAGCAGCATTACAGGGTGGAGCCAAGAGACCCAGTACTTC

clone size: -
J gene: TRBJ2-3
V gene: TRBV9
D gene: TRBD2
CDR3 length: 12
CDR3 protein: CASSVELALPPF
CDR3 DNA: TGTGCCAGCAGCGTAGAACTAGCGCTGCCCCCTTTC

clone size: -
J gene: TRBJ1-1
V gene: TRBV28
D gene: -
CDR3 length: 13
CDR3 protein: CASSTAGQPEAFF
CDR3 DNA: TGTGCCAGCAGTACGGCGGGGCAGCCTGAAGCTTTCTTT

clone size: -
J gene: TRBJ2-7
V gene: TRBV6-5
D gene: -
CDR3 length: 12
CDR3 protein: CASSPSSYEQYF
CDR3 DNA: TGTGCCAGCAGTCCCTCTTCGTACGAGCAGTACTTC

clone size: once
J gene: TRBJ2-1
V gene: TRBV10-2
D gene: -
CDR3 length: 14
CDR3 protein: CASSVTGRGNEQFF
CDR3 DNA: TGCGCCAGCAGTGTAACGGGACGAGGCAATGAGCAGTTCTTC

clone size: -
J gene: TRBJ2-7
V gene: TRBV30
D gene: TRBD2
CDR3 length: 15
CDR3 protein: CAWAAGVGRTYEQYF
CDR3 DNA: TGTGCCTGGGCAGCGGGAGTCGGTCGGACCTACGAGCAGTACTTC

clone size: once
J gene: TRBJ2-6
V gene: TRBV5-1
D gene: -
CDR3 length: 14
CDR3 protein: CASKVDAGANVLTF
CDR3 DNA: TGCGCCAGCAAGGTAGACGCTGGGGCCAACGTCCTGACTTTC

clone size: -
J gene: TRBJ1-4
V gene: TRBV15
D gene: TRBD1
CDR3 length: 14
CDR3 protein: CATSRWTGNEKLFF
CDR3 DNA: TGTGCCACCAGCAGGTGGACAGGAAATGAAAAACTGTTTTTT

clone size: -
J gene: TRBJ1-5
V gene: TRBV9
D gene: -
CDR3 length: 15
CDR3 protein: CASSVNGYSNQPQHF
CDR3 DNA: TGTGCCAGCAGCGTCAACGGTTATAGCAATCAGCCCCAGCATTTT

clone size: -
J gene: TRBJ1-2
V gene: TRBV6-6
D gene: TRBD1
CDR3 length: 14
CDR3 protein: CASSLGQGFYGYTF
CDR3 DNA: TGTGCCAGCAGCTTGGGACAGGGGTTCTATGGCTACACCTTC

clone size: -
J gene: TRBJ2-2
V gene: TRBV7-9
D gene: -
CDR3 length: 13
CDR3 protein: CASSFAGTGELFF
CDR3 DNA: TGTGCCAGCAGCTTTGCGGGAACCGGGGAGCTGTTTTTT

clone size: -
J gene: TRBJ1-1
V gene: TRBV9
D gene: -
CDR3 length: 14
CDR3 protein: CASSPGLQNTEAFF
CDR3 DNA: TGTGCCAGCAGCCCGGGGTTACAGAACACTGAAGCTTTCTTT

clone size: -
J gene: TRBJ2-3
V gene: TRBV18
D gene: -
CDR3 length: 16
CDR3 protein: CASSPLNRKRADTQYF
CDR3 DNA: TGTGCCAGCTCACCACTAAACAGGAAACGGGCAGATACGCAGTATTTT

clone size: -
J gene: TRBJ2-7
V gene: TRBV13
D gene: -
CDR3 length: 14
CDR3 protein: CASRLTGSSYEQYF
CDR3 DNA: TGTGCCAGCAGACTTACAGGGTCCTCCTACGAGCAGTACTTC

clone size: -
J gene: TRBJ1-1
V gene: TRBV5-6
D gene: -
CDR3 length: 15
CDR3 protein: CASSLVGGLSTEAFF
CDR3 DNA: TGTGCCAGCAGCTTGGTTGGAGGTTTGAGCACTGAAGCTTTCTTT

clone size: once
J gene: TRBJ1-2
V gene: TRBV6-1
D gene: -
CDR3 length: 12
CDR3 protein: CASRRDFYGYTF
CDR3 DNA: TGTGCCAGCAGGCGGGACTTCTATGGCTACACCTTC

clone size: -
J gene: TRBJ2-3
V gene: TRBV7-2
D gene: TRBD2
CDR3 length: 17
CDR3 protein: CASSLARLAGVTDTQYF
CDR3 DNA: TGTGCCAGCAGCTTAGCGCGACTAGCGGGTGTCACAGATACGCAGTATTTT

clone size: once
J gene: TRBJ2-3
V gene: TRBV7-2
D gene: -
CDR3 length: 14
CDR3 protein: CASSQGTVSGTQYF
CDR3 DNA: TGTGCCAGCAGCCAAGGGACTGTTTCTGGTACGCAGTATTTT

clone size: -
J gene: TRBJ2-7
V gene: TRBV19
D gene: -
CDR3 length: 15
CDR3 protein: CASSIGTGSPYEQYF
CDR3 DNA: TGTGCCAGTAGTATAGGTACAGGGAGCCCCTACGAGCAGTACTTC

clone size: once
J gene: TRBJ2-6
V gene: TRBV7-8
D gene: -
CDR3 length: 18
CDR3 protein: CASSLATGLSSGANVLTF
CDR3 DNA: TGTGCCAGCAGCTTAGCGACAGGTTTGAGCTCTGGGGCCAACGTCCTGACTTTC

clone size: -
J gene: TRBJ2-2
V gene: TRBV5-4
D gene: -
CDR3 length: 15
CDR3 protein: CASSPWEQLTGELFF
CDR3 DNA: TGTGCCAGCAGCCCATGGGAGCAGCTCACCGGGGAGCTGTTTTTT

clone size: -
J gene: TRBJ1-1
V gene: TRBV6-5
D gene: TRBD1
CDR3 length: 14
CDR3 protein: CASSSTGGVAEAFF
CDR3 DNA: TGTGCCAGCAGTTCGACAGGGGGGGTCGCTGAAGCTTTCTTT

clone size: -
J gene: TRBJ2-1
V gene: TRBV5-1
D gene: -
CDR3 length: 14
CDR3 protein: CASSFSQGGNEQFF
CDR3 DNA: TGCGCCAGCAGCTTTTCTCAGGGGGGGAATGAGCAGTTCTTC

clone size: -
J gene: TRBJ2-1
V gene: TRBV6-5
D gene: TRBD2
CDR3 length: 13
CDR3 protein: CASSPAGVNEQFF
CDR3 DNA: TGTGCCAGCTCCCCGGCGGGGGTGAATGAGCAGTTCTTC

clone size: -
J gene: TRBJ1-5
V gene: TRBV6-5
D gene: -
CDR3 length: 15
CDR3 protein: CASSYPWGVHQPQHF
CDR3 DNA: TGTGCCAGCAGTTACCCTTGGGGAGTCCATCAGCCCCAGCATTTT

clone size: -
J gene: TRBJ2-1
V gene: TRBV6-5
D gene: TRBD1
CDR3 length: 15
CDR3 protein: CASIDRGGSYNEQFF
CDR3 DNA: TGTGCCAGCATCGACAGGGGAGGCTCCTACAATGAGCAGTTCTTC

clone size: -
J gene: TRBJ2-1
V gene: TRBV5-1
D gene: TRBD1
CDR3 length: 17
CDR3 protein: CASSLPTTGTGYNEQFF
CDR3 DNA: TGCGCCAGCAGCTTGCCCACTACCGGGACAGGGTACAATGAGCAGTTCTTC

clone size: -
J gene: TRBJ2-3
V gene: TRBV5-6
D gene: -
CDR3 length: 13
CDR3 protein: CASGLPYTDTQYF
CDR3 DNA: TGTGCCAGCGGCTTGCCGTACACAGATACGCAGTATTTT

clone size: -
J gene: TRBJ2-2
V gene: TRBV10-3
D gene: TRBD2
CDR3 length: 15
CDR3 protein: CATKGGSVDTGELFF
CDR3 DNA: TGTGCCACCAAGGGCGGGAGTGTTGACACCGGGGAGCTGTTTTTT